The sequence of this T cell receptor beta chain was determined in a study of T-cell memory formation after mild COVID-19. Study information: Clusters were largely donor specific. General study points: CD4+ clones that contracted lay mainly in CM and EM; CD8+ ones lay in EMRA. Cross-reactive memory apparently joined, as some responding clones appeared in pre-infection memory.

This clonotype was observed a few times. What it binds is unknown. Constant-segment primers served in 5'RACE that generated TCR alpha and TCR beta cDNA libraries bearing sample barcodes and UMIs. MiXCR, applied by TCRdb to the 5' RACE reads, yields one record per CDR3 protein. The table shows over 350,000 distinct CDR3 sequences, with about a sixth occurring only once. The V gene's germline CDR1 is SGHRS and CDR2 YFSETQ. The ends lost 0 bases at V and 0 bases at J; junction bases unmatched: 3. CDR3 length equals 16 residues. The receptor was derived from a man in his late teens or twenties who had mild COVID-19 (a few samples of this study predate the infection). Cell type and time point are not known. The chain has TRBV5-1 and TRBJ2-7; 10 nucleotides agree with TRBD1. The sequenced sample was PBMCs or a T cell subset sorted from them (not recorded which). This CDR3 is CASSLGGTGASYEQYF. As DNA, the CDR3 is TGCGCCAGCAGCTTGGGCGGGACAGGGGCCTCCTACGAGCAGTACTTC.